The entry that follows covers one T cell receptor (beta chain) sequence. The CDR3 has 17 amino acids. V was pared by 4 bases and J by 4 bases, with 20 bases between. The germline V gene has CDR1 SGHKS and CDR2 YYEKEE (reference sequence). The use of a sample-barcoded 5' primer and a J-beta primer mix characterized a second PCR of roughly 7 to 11 cycles. TCRdb processed the 5' RACE reads anew with MiXCR; each CDR3 protein has one entry. Altogether about a million distinct CDR3 sequences are present, roughly 51% being singletons, with the ten largest covering 20% to 25%. Approximately 9.6 milliliters of peripheral blood were drawn from each donor into EDTA-treated tubes. The record originates from a study of blood T cells in healthy people across ages.

Sequenced input: blood. This chain connects TRBV5-5 to TRBJ2-2, with a weak D call TRBD2 (5 bases). This receptor was obtained from a woman aged 60-75 years in good health. CDR3 sequence (DNA): TGTGCCAGCAGCACCGGACTCGCAAAGATGCTCACCGGGGAGCTGTTTTTT. It specifies CASSTGLAKMLTGELFF.